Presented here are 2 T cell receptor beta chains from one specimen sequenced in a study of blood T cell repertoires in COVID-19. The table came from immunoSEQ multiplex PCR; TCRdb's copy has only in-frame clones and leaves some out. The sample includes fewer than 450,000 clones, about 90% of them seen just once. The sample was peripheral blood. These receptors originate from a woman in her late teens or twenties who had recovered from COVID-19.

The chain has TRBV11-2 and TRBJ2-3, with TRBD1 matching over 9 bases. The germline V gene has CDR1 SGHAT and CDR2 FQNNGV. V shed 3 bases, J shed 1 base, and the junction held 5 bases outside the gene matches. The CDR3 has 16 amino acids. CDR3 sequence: CASSFRGDRGTDTQYF. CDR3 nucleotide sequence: TGTGCCAGCAGCTTCAGGGGGGACAGGGGCACAGATACGCAGTATTTT.

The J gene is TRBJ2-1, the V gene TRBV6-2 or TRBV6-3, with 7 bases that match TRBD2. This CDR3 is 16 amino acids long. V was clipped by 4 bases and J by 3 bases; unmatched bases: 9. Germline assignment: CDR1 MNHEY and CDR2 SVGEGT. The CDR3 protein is CASSSISGTIYNEQFF. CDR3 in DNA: TGTGCCAGCAGTTCTATTTCCGGGACTATCTACAATGAGCAGTTCTTC.